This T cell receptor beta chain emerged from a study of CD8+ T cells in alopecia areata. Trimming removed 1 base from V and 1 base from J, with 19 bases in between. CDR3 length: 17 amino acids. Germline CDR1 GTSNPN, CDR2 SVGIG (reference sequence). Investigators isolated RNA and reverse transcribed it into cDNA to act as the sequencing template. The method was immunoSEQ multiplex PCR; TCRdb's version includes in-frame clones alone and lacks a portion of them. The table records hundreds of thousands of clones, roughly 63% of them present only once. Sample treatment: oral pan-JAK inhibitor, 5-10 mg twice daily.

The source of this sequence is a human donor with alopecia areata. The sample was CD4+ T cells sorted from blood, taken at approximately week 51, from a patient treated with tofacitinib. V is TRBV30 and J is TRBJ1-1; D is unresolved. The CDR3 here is CAWSERGSARANTEAFF. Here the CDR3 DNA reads TGTGCCTGGAGTGAGAGAGGGTCGGCGAGGGCGAACACTGAAGCTTTCTTT.